The present entry profiles one T cell receptor (beta chain) with its context. Germline assignment: CDR1 MRHNA and CDR2 SNTAGT. The CDR3 runs 14 residues. Trimming cost V 3 bases and J 6 bases, with 9 bases left between them. The source of the sample is a study of blood T cell repertoires in COVID-19. The overall study: Acute-phase and convalescent COVID-19 samples originated in the United States, Italy and Spain. PBMCs, B-cell-depleted T cells, or T cells were the source of the cDNA or gDNA that made up the material.

Original processing methods: For nucleated cells, counts were estimated from reference gene primer amplification. Measured with immunoSEQ multiplex PCR; TCRdb has only the in-frame clones, and not every one. The V and J calls and clone size were taken over from that table, and D and trimming were inferred from the DNA. The sample has fewer than 250,000 clones, about 88% seen once; the top ten hold more than 2.5%. The TCR originated in a man in his 60s with acute or convalescent COVID-19. V is TRBV6-4 and J is TRBJ1-6; D is unclear. The sequencing sample was made of peripheral blood. CDR3 amino acids: CASSEQKSNSPLHF. In nucleotides, the CDR3 is TGTGCCAGCAGTGAGCAGAAAAGTAATTCACCCCTCCACTTT.